One sample yielded the 10 T cell receptor beta chains listed below, sequenced in a study of T-cell memory formation after mild COVID-19. TCRdb re-called the 5' RACE reads through MiXCR, storing one row per CDR3 protein. The sample contains about 500,000 distinct CDR3 sequences, just over 20% of which appear only once. The sample consisted of PBMCs or a T cell subset sorted from them (not recorded which). These receptors all come from an adult woman who had mild COVID-19 (a few samples of this study predate the infection). Cell type and time point are not known.

This clonotype was observed a few times. The chain carries TRBV3-1 and TRBJ2-7; 11 bases agree with TRBD1. CDR1 and CDR2 from the germline V gene are LGHDT and YNNKEL (reference sequence). The CDR3 is 15 amino acids. Trimming at V came to 3 bases and at J to 2 bases, leaving 3 bases not matched to a gene. The chain's CDR3 is CASSHPGQGAYEQYF. The CDR3 DNA sequence: TGTGCCAGCAGCCACCCGGGACAGGGGGCCTACGAGCAGTACTTC.

V gene TRBV3-1 combines with J gene TRBJ2-1, with TRBD2 matching over 9 bases. CDR1 and CDR2 from the germline V gene are LGHDT and YNNKEL (reference sequence). V lost 2 bases to trimming and J lost 8 bases; unmatched junction nucleotides: 10. The CDR3 is 16 residues long. Here the CDR3 DNA reads TGTGCCAGCAGCCAAAGGACTAGCGCGGGAAGGGATGAGCAGTTCTTC. This gives the protein CASSQRTSAGRDEQFF.

The rearrangement joins TRBV21-1 to TRBJ2-5; the DNA was not used to check the table's D call, TRBD1. TRBV21-1 has pseudogene status. The CDR3 totals 18 residues. CDR3 nucleotides: TGTGCCAGCAGCCTGACAGGGATTCCCCCCCTGTGCCAAGAGACCCAGTACTTC. Protein: CASSLTGIPPLCQETQYF.

CDR3 DNA: TGCAGTGCTCAAGCGGGGGGGGACAGGGAGCAGTTCTTC. It encodes CSAQAGGDREQFF. V usage is TRBV20-1 and J usage is TRBJ2-1; 10 nucleotides match TRBD2. Germline V lookup: CDR1 DFQATT, CDR2 SNEGSKA (reference sequence). V gave up 5 bases and J gave up 10 bases; unmatched junction bases: 8. The CDR3 is 13 amino acids.

This clonotype has just a few counts. The V gene is TRBV4-2, the J gene TRBJ2-2; no clear D. Trimming cost V 0 bases and J 0 bases, with 5 bases left between them. Germline assignment: CDR1 LGHNA and CDR2 YNFKEQ. The CDR3 extends over 15 amino acids. CDR3 protein: CASSQDDANTGELFF. CDR3 nucleotides: TGTGCCAGCAGCCAAGATGATGCGAACACCGGGGAGCTGTTTTTT.

This clonotype was observed a handful of times. The chain uses TRBV7-9 and TRBJ1-2; D uncertain. Germline V CDR1 and CDR2: SEHNR, FQNEAQ (reference sequence). V dropped 5 bases and J dropped 0 bases, with 16 bases sitting between them. The CDR3 sequence is 16 residues long. The CDR3 spells CASSPPPSPANYGYTF. The CDR3 DNA is TGTGCCAGCAGCCCGCCCCCGAGCCCAGCTAACTATGGCTACACCTTC.

This clonotype came up a few times. This rearrangement joins TRBV7-9 to TRBJ2-5; 9 positions agree with TRBD1. This CDR3 contains 16 residues. Per the germline V gene, CDR1 is SEHNR and CDR2 is FQNEAQ (reference sequence). Losses at the gene ends were 1 base for V and 4 bases for J; bases not matched to a gene: 7. CDR3 amino acids: CASSLGDRGTRETQYF. The DNA of the CDR3 is TGTGCCAGCAGCTTAGGCGACAGGGGGACTCGAGAGACCCAGTACTTC. Full variable domain (remainder filled in from reference TRBV7-9 and TRBJ2-5): DTGVSQNPRHKITKRGQNVTFRCDPISEHNRLYWYRQTLGQGPEFLTYFQNEAQLEKSRLLSDRFSAERPKGSFSTLEIQRTEQGDSAMYLCASSLGDRGTRETQYFGPGTRLLVL.

The chain couples TRBV5-6 to TRBJ1-2, with unresolved D. V shed 0 bases and J shed 6 bases, with 12 bases lying between them. This CDR3 comprises 14 residues. Germline V gene lookup returns CDR1 SGHDT and CDR2 YYEEEE. The CDR3 reads CASSLGGRGNGYTF. DNA of the CDR3: TGTGCCAGCAGCTTGGGTGGGCGTGGGAATGGCTACACCTTC.

V gene TRBV12-3 or TRBV12-4 combines with J gene TRBJ1-5; D call uncertain. This CDR3 is built from 13 residues. V dropped 2 bases and J dropped 6 bases, with 8 bases sitting between them. The DNA of the CDR3 is TGTGCCAGCAGTTTATCGGGTTTTCAGCCCCAGCATTTT. It translates to CASSLSGFQPQHF.

The chain is built from TRBV27 and TRBJ2-7; D gene ambiguous. The CDR3 length is 15 residues. V shed 6 bases and J shed 3 bases, with 18 bases lying between them. The germline CDR1 and CDR2 sequences are MNHEY and SMNVEV (reference sequence). CDR3 bases: TGTGCCAGCAGCGCTAATGCTATTCCGCACTACGAGCAGTACTTC. Residues: CASSANAIPHYEQYF.